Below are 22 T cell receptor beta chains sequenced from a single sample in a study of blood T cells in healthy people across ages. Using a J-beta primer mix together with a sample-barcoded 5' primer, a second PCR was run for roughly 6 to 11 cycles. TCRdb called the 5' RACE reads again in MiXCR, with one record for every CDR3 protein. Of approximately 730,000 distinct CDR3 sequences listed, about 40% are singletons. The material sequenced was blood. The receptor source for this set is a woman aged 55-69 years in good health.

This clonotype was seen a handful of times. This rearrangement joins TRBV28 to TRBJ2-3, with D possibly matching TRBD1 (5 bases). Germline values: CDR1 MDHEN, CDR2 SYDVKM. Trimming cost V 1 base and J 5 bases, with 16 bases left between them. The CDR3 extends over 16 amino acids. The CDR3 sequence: CASSLSGAVNGDTQYF. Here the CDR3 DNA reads TGTGCCAGCAGTTTATCTGGGGCGGTAAATGGAGATACGCAGTATTTT.

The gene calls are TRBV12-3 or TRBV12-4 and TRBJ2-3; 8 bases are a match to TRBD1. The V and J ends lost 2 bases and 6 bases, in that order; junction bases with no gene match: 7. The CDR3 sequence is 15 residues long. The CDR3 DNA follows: TGTGCCAGCAGTTTACGGCAGGGGGCCGGGGATACGCAGTATTTT. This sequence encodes CASSLRQGAGDTQYF.

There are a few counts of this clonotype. The CDR3, as DNA: TGTGCCAGCAGCCCGGACTCGGGGGGAAACATTCAGTACTTC. This encodes CASSPDSGGNIQYF. The V and J genes are TRBV3-1 and TRBJ2-4; 7 nucleotides align to TRBD2. CDR1 and CDR2 (germline): LGHDT, YNNKEL (reference sequence). This CDR3 comprises 14 residues. The V segment lost 4 bases and the J segment 6 bases; nucleotides outside the gene matches: 6.

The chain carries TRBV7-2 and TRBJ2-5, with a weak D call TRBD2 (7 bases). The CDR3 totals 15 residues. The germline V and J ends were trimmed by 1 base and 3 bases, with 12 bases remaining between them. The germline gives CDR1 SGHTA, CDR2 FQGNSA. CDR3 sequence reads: CASSLVRGGEETQYF. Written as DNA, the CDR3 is TGTGCCAGCAGCTTAGTCAGGGGAGGGGAAGAGACCCAGTACTTC.

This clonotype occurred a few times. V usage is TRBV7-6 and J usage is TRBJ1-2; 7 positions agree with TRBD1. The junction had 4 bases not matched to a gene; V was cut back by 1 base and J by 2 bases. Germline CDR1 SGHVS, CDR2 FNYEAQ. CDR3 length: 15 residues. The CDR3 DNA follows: TGTGCCAGCAGCTTAGGCGCGGGACAGAACTATGGCTACACCTTC. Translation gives CASSLGAGQNYGYTF.

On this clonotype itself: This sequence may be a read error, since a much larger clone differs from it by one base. The CDR3 coding sequence is TGTGCCAGCAACTTTAAAGGCACAGATACGCAGTATTTT. The encoded protein is CASNFKGTDTQYF. The chain combines TRBV7-3 with TRBJ2-3; no clear D gene. Germline V gene lookup returns CDR1 SGHTA and CDR2 FQGTGA. The CDR3 is 13 residues long. V was shortened by 7 bases and J by 1 base, with 9 bases between the two germline ends.

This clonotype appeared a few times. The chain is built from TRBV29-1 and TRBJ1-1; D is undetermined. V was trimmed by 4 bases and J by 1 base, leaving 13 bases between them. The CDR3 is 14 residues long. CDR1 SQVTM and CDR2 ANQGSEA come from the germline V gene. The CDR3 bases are TGCAGCGTTGCTTCCGAGGCCACGAACACTGAAGCTTTCTTT. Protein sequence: CSVASEATNTEAFF.

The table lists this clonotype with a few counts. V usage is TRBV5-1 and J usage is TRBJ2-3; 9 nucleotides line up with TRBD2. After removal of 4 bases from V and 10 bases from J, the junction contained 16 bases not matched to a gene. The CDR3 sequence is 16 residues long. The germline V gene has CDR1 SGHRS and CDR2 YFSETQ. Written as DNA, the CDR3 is TGCGCCAGCAGCGCAGAGACTAGCGGCTCCGTCGTTGCGCAGTATTTT. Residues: CASSAETSGSVVAQYF. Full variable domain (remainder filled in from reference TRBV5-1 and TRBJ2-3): KAGVTQTPRYLIKTRGQQVTLSCSPISGHRSVSWYQQTPGQGLQFLFEYFSETQRNKGNFPGRFSGRQFSNSRSEMNVSTLELGDSALYLCASSAETSGSVVAQYFGPGTRLTVL.

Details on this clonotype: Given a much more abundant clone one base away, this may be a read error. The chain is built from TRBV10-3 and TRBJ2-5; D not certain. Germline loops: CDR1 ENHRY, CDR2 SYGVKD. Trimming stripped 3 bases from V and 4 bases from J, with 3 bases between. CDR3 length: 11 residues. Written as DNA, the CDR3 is TGTGCCATCAGTGACCCAGAGACCCAGTACTTC. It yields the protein CAISDPETQYF.

In nucleotides, the CDR3 is TGTGCCAGCAGTGTCCACAGGGGGCCCGGGGAGACCCAGTACTTC. As protein: CASSVHRGPGETQYF. The chain links TRBV2 to TRBJ2-5; TRBD1 aligns across 9 bases. Looked up from germline, CDR1 is SNHLY and CDR2 is FYNNEI. The J segment lost 5 bases and the V segment lost 4 bases, leaving 8 bases of the junction unmatched. The CDR3 is 15 amino acids.

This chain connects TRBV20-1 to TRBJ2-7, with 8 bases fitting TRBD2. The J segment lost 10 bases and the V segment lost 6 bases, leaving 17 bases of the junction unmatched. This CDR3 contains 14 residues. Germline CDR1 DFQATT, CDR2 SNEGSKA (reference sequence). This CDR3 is CSATTSVTIGAQYF. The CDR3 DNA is TGCAGTGCCACGACTAGCGTTACGATCGGGGCCCAGTACTTC.

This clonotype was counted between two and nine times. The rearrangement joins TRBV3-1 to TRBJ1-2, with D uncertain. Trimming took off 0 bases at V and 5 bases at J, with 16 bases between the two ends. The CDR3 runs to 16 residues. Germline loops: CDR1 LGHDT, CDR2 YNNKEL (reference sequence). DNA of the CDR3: TGTGCCAGCAGCCAAGATACGCGGGCGGCGGGGTATGGCTACACCTTC. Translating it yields CASSQDTRAAGYGYTF.

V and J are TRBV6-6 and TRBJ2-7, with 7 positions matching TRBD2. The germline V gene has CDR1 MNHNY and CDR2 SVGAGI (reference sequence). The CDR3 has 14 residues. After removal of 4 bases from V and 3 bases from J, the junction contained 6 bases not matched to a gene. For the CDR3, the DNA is TGTGCCAGCAGTTCCTGGGGAGGGAGCTACGAGCAGTACTTC. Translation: CASSSWGGSYEQYF.

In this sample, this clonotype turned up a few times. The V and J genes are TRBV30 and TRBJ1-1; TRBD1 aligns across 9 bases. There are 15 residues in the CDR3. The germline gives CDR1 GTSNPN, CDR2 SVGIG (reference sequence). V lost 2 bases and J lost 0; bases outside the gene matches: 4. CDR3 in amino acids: CAWSRTGDMNTEAFF. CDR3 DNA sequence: TGTGCCTGGAGTCGGACAGGGGATATGAACACTGAAGCTTTCTTT.

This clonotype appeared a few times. The CDR3 spells CASSPRLKETQYF. CDR3 coding DNA: TGTGCCAGCAGCCCACGACTAAAGGAGACCCAGTACTTC. V usage is TRBV11-2 and J usage is TRBJ2-5; D is possibly TRBD2 (5 bases). Germline loops: CDR1 SGHAT, CDR2 FQNNGV. The CDR3 loop spans 13 amino acids. The V end lost 5 bases, the J end lost 5 bases, and 12 bases lay between the germline ends.

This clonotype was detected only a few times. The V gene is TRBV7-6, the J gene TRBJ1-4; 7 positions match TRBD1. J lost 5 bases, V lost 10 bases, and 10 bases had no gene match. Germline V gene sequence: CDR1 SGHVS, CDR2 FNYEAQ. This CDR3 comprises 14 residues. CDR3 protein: CATSLGTVNEKLFF. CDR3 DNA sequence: TGTGCCACCTCGCTCGGGACAGTAAATGAAAAACTGTTTTTT. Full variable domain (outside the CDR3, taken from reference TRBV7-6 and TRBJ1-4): GAGVSQSPRYKVTKRGQDVALRCDPISGHVSLYWYRQALGQGPEFLTYFNYEAQQDKSGLPNDRFSAERPEGSISTLTIQRTEQRDSAMYRCATSLGTVNEKLFFGSGTQLSVL.

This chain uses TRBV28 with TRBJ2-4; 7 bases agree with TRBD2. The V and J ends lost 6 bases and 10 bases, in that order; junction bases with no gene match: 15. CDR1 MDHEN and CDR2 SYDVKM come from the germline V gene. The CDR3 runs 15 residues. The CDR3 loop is CASSPPSGLGGIQYF. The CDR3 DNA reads TGTGCCAGCAGCCCTCCTAGCGGACTAGGTGGGATTCAGTACTTC.

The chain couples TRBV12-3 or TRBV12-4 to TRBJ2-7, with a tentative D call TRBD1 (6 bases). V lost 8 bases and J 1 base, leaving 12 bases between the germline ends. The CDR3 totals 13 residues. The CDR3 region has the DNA TGTGCCAGCGGTCGACAGGTTTCCTACGAGCAGTACTTC. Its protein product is CASGRQVSYEQYF.

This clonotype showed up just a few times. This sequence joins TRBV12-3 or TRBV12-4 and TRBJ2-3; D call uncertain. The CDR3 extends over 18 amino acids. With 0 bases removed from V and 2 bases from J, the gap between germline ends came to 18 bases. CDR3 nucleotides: TGTGCCAGCAGTTTAGCGGCAGACTTAAGAACCCCCACAGATACGCAGTATTTT. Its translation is CASSLAADLRTPTDTQYF.

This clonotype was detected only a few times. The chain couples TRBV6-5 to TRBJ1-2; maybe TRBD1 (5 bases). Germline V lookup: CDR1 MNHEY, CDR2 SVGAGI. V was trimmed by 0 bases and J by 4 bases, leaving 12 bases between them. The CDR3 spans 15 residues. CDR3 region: CASSYSRQGTYGYTF. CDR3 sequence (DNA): TGTGCCAGCAGTTACTCGAGGCAGGGTACCTATGGCTACACCTTC.

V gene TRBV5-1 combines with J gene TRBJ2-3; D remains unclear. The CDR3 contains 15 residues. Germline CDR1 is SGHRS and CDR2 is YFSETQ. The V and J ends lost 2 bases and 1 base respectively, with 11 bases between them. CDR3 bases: TGCGCCAGCAGCTTTGGGCAAAGCCGCACAGATACGCAGTATTTT. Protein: CASSFGQSRTDTQYF.

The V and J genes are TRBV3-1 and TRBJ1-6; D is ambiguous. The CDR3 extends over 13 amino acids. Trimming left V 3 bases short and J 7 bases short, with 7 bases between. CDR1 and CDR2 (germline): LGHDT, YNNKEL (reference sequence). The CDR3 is CASSQAMNSPLHF. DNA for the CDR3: TGTGCCAGCAGCCAGGCGATGAATTCACCCCTCCACTTT.